These 3 T cell receptor beta chains were all obtained from the same sample, sequenced in a study of vaccination and CD4 T cells after COVID-19 (dated 2022 in TCRdb). Library method: PCR. This sample was sequenced with an Illumina iSeq 100. At the Johns Hopkins FTIC core, DNA from the cultured CD4+ T cells underwent TCR sequencing with the Oncomine TCR Beta short-read assay. Using fastp at Q25 and MiXCR, TCRdb reprocessed the public reads and kept productive beta chains. Each record represents a unique CDR3 protein, reported with the most common genes and DNA among its rows. For this sample the table gives roughly 6,600 distinct CDR3 sequences, of which 30% to 45% were detected only once. The ten top clones hold less than 25% of the sample. What this sample's treatment or condition label stands for: roughly 10-day PBMC culture with coronavirus spike peptide pools or control peptides (ViraFEST assay). CD4+ T cells from unexposed donors were collected before the COVID-19 pandemic (2011-2018).

Which antigens these TCRs recognize remains unknown. Sequenced input: CD4+ T cells from blood, cultured in vitro. These receptors all come from a human donor in good health.

Turning to this clonotype: Germline is not matched at one junction end, which may reflect a read error. The chain is built from TRBV27 and TRBJ2-7; D assignment may be TRBD1 or TRBD2 (7 bases each). The CDR3 loop spans 15 amino acids. Germline V gene data show CDR1 as MNHEY and CDR2 as SMNVEV (reference sequence). The CDR3, as DNA: TGTGCTAGCAGAGGGGGCGGGGGCCAGTCCTACGAGCAGTACTTC. This gives the protein CASRGGGGQSYEQYF.

The sample holds a few counts of this clonotype. The rearrangement links TRBV6-1 to TRBJ1-5; the match to TRBD1 covers 9 bases. The CDR3 runs 16 residues. Germline CDR1 and CDR2: MNHNS and SASEGT. Unmatched junction bases numbered 9, after V lost 4 bases and J lost 5 bases. The CDR3 DNA reads as TGTGCCAGCAGTGTAGAGGACAGGGGTATTGATCAGCCCCAGCATTTT. This encodes CASSVEDRGIDQPQHF.

The chain uses TRBV20-1 and TRBJ2-5, with TRBD1 identical over 8 bases. CDR3 size: 13 residues. Trimming took 1 base from V and 5 from J; bases not matched to a gene: 3. The germline CDR1 and CDR2 sequences are DFQATT and SNEGSKA (reference sequence). CDR3 nucleotide sequence: TGCAGTGCTAGAGTCCCAGGGGGCGAGACCCAGTACTTC. Translated, it gives CSARVPGGETQYF.